This T cell receptor (beta chain) was identified in a study of OX40 agonist ivuxolimab in advanced cancers. Study-wide findings and caveats: The authors did not determine the antigen specificity of the expanded peripheral T cells.

Sequencing was performed with immunoSEQ multiplex PCR; in TCRdb, only in-frame clones are kept and a portion is missing. In the table there are about 120,000 clones, around 89% of which are singletons. The CDR3 has 15 amino acids. Trimming took 0 bases from V and 4 from J; bases not matched to a gene: 5. CDR1 is SGHRS, CDR2 YFSETQ, per germline. A remark on this clone: What it binds is unknown.

This sequence was found in an adult with an advanced solid tumor such as melanoma, head and neck, liver or kidney cancer. This sequence joins TRBV5-1 and TRBJ2-7; 9 bases match TRBD2. Sample: CD4+ or CD8+ T cells sorted from blood, taken in a trial of the OX40 agonist ivuxolimab. The CDR3 region has the DNA TGCGCCAGCAGCTTGGACAGCGGGGGGTTATACGAGCAGTACTTC. Amino acids: CASSLDSGGLYEQYF.